The 8 T cell receptor beta chains given below trace back to one sample, sequenced in a study of T cells after yellow fever vaccination. One entry per CDR3 protein, called by TCRdb with MiXCR from the 5' RACE reads. The sample carries about 50,000 distinct CDR3 sequences, approximately 5.7% recorded once. The specimen was PBMCs, either bulk or a sorted T-cell subset (CD4+, CD8+, memory, or dextramer-sorted; not recorded which), collected on the day of the yellow fever booster vaccination. These receptors were collected from a man between 18 and 35 years old who received the YFV17D yellow fever vaccine.

The CDR3 loop reads CASSPRTGGNQPQHF. As DNA, the CDR3 is TGTGCCAGTAGTCCTCGGACAGGGGGCAATCAGCCCCAGCATTTT. The chain combines TRBV19 with TRBJ1-5; 9 nucleotides line up with TRBD1. V lost 5 bases, J lost 2 bases, and 4 bases stayed unmatched. Per the germline V gene, CDR1 is LNHDA and CDR2 is SQIVND (reference sequence). CDR3 length equals 15 residues. Using reference TRBV19 and TRBJ1-5 for the parts outside the CDR3, the full variable domain is DGGITQSPKYLFRKEGQNVTLSCEQNLNHDAMYWYRQDPGQGLRLIYYSQIVNDFQKGDIAEGYSVSREKKESFPLTVTSAQKNPTAFYLCASSPRTGGNQPQHFGDGTRLSIL.

J is TRBJ2-2 and V is TRBV4-2; TRBD2 matches at 14 bases. Germline assignment: CDR1 LGHNA and CDR2 YNFKEQ. The CDR3 totals 17 residues. V lost 1 base and J lost 3; bases outside the gene matches: 1. CDR3 DNA: TGTGCCAGCAGCCAAGGGACTAGCGGGAGGTACACCGGGGAGCTGTTTTTT. The encoded protein is CASSQGTSGRYTGELFF.

This chain connects TRBV4-2 to TRBJ2-5; the D call may be TRBD1 or TRBD2 (5 bases each). Germline-derived CDR1 and CDR2 are LGHNA and YNFKEQ. The CDR3 has 16 amino acids. Trimming took off 1 base at V and 1 base at J, with 13 bases between the two ends. CDR3 region: CASSQVPPGPQETQYF. Written as DNA, the CDR3 is TGTGCCAGCAGCCAAGTTCCCCCGGGGCCCCAAGAGACCCAGTACTTC.

A word on this clonotype: It may be a read error: a sequence one base away is much more abundant. The V and J genes are TRBV12-3 or TRBV12-4 and TRBJ2-1; 8 bases match TRBD1. The J call is doubtful: the DNA matches TRBJ2-7 better. The CDR3 has 13 residues. The CDR3 DNA reads TGTGCCAGCAGTTTGGACAGGGTGAGTGAGCAGTACTTC. This translates into CASSLDRVSEQYF.

V gene TRBV6-2 or TRBV6-3 combines with J gene TRBJ1-2; D uncertain. Germline CDR1 and CDR2: MNHEY and SVGEGT. Between the trimmed V and J ends, which lost 7 bases and 2 bases, there was a span of 14 bases. This CDR3 spans 14 amino acids. The CDR3, as DNA: TGTGCCAGCACCCTCGGGTCCCTAAACTATGGCTACACCTTC. This gives the protein CASTLGSLNYGYTF.

This clonotype occurred a few times. The chain couples TRBV10-3 to TRBJ1-1; D gene unclear. Germline lookup yields CDR1 ENHRY and CDR2 SYGVKD. V lost 3 bases to trimming and J lost 11 bases, with 13 bases between them. CDR3 size: 12 residues. The CDR3 here is CAISDEQRRAFF. The CDR3 nucleotides are TGTGCCATCAGTGATGAGCAGCGGAGGGCTTTCTTT.

This clonotype occurred many times. The V and J genes are TRBV5-1 and TRBJ2-2, with D maybe TRBD1 (5 bases). The CDR3 has 15 amino acids. V was pared by 3 bases and J by 3 bases, with 12 bases between. The germline V gene encodes CDR1 SGHRS and CDR2 YFSETQ. The CDR3 here is CASSSRRVDTGELFF. CDR3 DNA: TGCGCCAGCAGCTCCCGCAGGGTGGACACCGGGGAGCTGTTTTTT.

The table lists this clonotype with many counts. The V gene is TRBV5-1, the J gene TRBJ2-3; D unresolved. The CDR3 length is 14 residues. Trimming shortened V by 5 bases and J by 0 bases, and 10 bases separated the two germline ends. In germline, CDR1 is SGHRS, CDR2 YFSETQ. Written as DNA, the CDR3 is TGCGCCAGCAGAACGACATCTAGCACAGATACGCAGTATTTT. It translates to CASRTTSSTDTQYF.